The clone carrying this T cell receptor beta chain was detected ten times or more. Every TCR cDNA molecule carried a tag that served as a unique molecular identifier. TCRdb re-derived calls from the 5' RACE reads in MiXCR, one entry per CDR3 protein. In the table there are 20,000 to 25,000 distinct CDR3 sequences, under 5.5% of which are singletons. These data originate in a study of spatial heterogeneity in lung cancer. Overall study: Consistent detection of more beta-chain than alpha-chain sequences was observed. The average count in raw reads for each unique TCR and UMI combination exceeded nine appearances.

Time point defined: sample taken at primary tumor resection. Researchers sequenced whole RNA taken from tumor, nontumor lung or frozen PBMC without sorting. Approximately 70 TRACERx patients with early, untreated non-small cell lung cancer donated samples. V gave up 5 bases and J gave up 2 bases; unmatched junction bases: 7. The germline gives CDR1 SGHAT, CDR2 FQNNGV. This CDR3 region has 15 residues. V usage is TRBV11-2 and J usage is TRBJ2-3, with 7 positions matching TRBD2. The origin of this receptor is a male donor with early-stage non-small cell lung cancer. The specimen comprised PBMCs, sampled at surgery. The CDR3 DNA reads TGTGCCAGCAGCAAACTAGCGAGCCTCACAGATACGCAGTATTTT. Protein sequence: CASSKLASLTDTQYF. Based on the CDR3 plus reference TRBV11-2 and TRBJ2-3, the full variable domain is EAGVAQSPRYKIIEKRQSVAFWCNPISGHATLYWYQQILGQGPKLLIQFQNNGVVDDSQLPKDRFSAERLKGVDSTLKIQPAKLEDSAVYLCASSKLASLTDTQYFGPGTRLTVL.